This T cell receptor (beta chain) was recovered during a study of blood T cell repertoires in COVID-19. Looking at the study overall: Whether acute or convalescent, the COVID-19 samples came from the United States, Italy and Spain. PBMCs, B-cell-depleted T cells, or T cells were the source of the cDNA or gDNA that made up the material.

Methods used by the authors: Estimates of nucleated cell counts were drawn from the amplification of reference gene primers. TCRdb's table, derived via immunoSEQ multiplex PCR, lists solely in-frame clones and lacks some. That table furnishes V, J and clone size, whereas the DNA furnished D and trimming. The table includes about 56,000 clones, roughly 90% detected once. In germline, CDR1 is MNHEY, CDR2 SVGAGI. This CDR3 is built from 11 residues. The V end was cut by 6 bases, the J end by 6 bases, with 7 bases between. The chain recombines TRBV6-5 with TRBJ2-3; tentative D call: TRBD2 (5 bases). Sequenced sample: peripheral blood. The source of this sequence is a human donor in a cohort sampled during active COVID-19. The CDR3 loop is CASRLADTQYF. The CDR3 nucleotides are TGTGCCAGCAGATTAGCGGATACGCAGTATTTT.